This TCR beta chain comes out of a study of CD4+ T cells in melanoma. Study findings and constraints: CD8+ T cell, macrophage and B cell function reportedly correlated with neoantigen-specific CD4+ T cells.

This clone was observed once. Its specificity is not known. Sequenced by immunoSEQ multiplex PCR; TCRdb stores in-frame clones only, minus some. The sample records some 4,600 clones, around two thirds being singletons. Sequencing used cells from a culture (not recorded whether cultured in vitro). The TCR originated in a human donor with melanoma.

The CDR3 DNA sequence: TGTGCCAGCAGTACCGACAGGGATGCAACAACTAATGAAAAACTGTTTTTT. Its translation is CASSTDRDATTNEKLFF. This sequence joins TRBV2 and TRBJ1-4; 7 bases match TRBD1. V lost 5 bases and J lost 0; bases outside the gene matches: 9. The CDR3 covers 17 residues. Germline V gives CDR1 SNHLY, CDR2 FYNNEI.